Sequencing of this TCR beta chain was carried out in a study of cytomegalovirus exposure and HLA in healthy donors. PCR employed 60 Vbeta and 13 Jbeta primers. Using immunoSEQ multiplex PCR, the repertoire was profiled, and TCRdb retains in-frame clones only, with some absent. The repertoire holds fewer than 250,000 clones, with about 80% as singletons. Sequencing input: PBMCs. This TCR derives from a woman aged 45-59 years in good health and CMV-seropositive.

The CDR3 loop is CASSKGTGQTYEQYF. The DNA for the CDR3 is TGCGCCAGCAGCAAGGGGACAGGGCAAACCTACGAGCAGTACTTC. The rearrangement links TRBV5-1 to TRBJ2-7; 9 bases match TRBD1. Looked up from germline, CDR1 is SGHRS and CDR2 is YFSETQ. This CDR3 is built from 15 residues. V dropped 4 bases and J dropped 2; count of bases not matched to a gene: 7.